The 15 T cell receptor beta chains below were found in one sample sequenced in a study of PD-L1 blockade in urothelial cancer. Repertoires were generated with immunoSEQ multiplex PCR, while TCRdb's copy carries only in-frame clones and drops some. Of tens of thousands of clones in the sample, around 91% were seen once. Stated time point: pretreatment peripheral blood. The source material was PBMCs, sampled around atezolizumab (anti-PD-L1) treatment. The source of these receptors is a man aged 55 to 70 with urothelial cancer.

The CDR3 loop reads CASTGGGRPSSSGANVLTF. For the CDR3, the DNA is TGTGCCAGCACCGGGGGGGGCAGACCTTCTTCCTCTGGGGCCAACGTCCTGACTTTC. V and J are TRBV7-3 and TRBJ2-6; TRBD2 agrees at 8 bases. Germline V gives CDR1 SGHTA, CDR2 FQGTGA. This CDR3 spans 19 amino acids. The trim removed 7 bases at V and 0 bases at J, leaving 14 bases unmatched. The full variable domain, its missing parts supplied by reference TRBV7-3 and TRBJ2-6, is GAGVSQTPSNKVTEKGKYVELRCDPISGHTALYWYRQSLGQGPEFLIYFQGTGAADDSGLPNDRFFAVRPEGSVSTLKIQRTERGDSAVYLCASTGGGRPSSSGANVLTFGAGSRLTVL.

The gene calls are TRBV4-3 and TRBJ2-3; TRBD1 is a possible D gene (5 bases). This CDR3 comprises 14 residues. CDR1 LGHNA and CDR2 YSLEER come from the germline V gene. Trimming removed 0 bases from V and 3 bases from J, with 7 bases in between. The CDR3 loop reads CASSQDKGTDTQYF. In DNA, the CDR3 is TGCGCCAGCAGCCAAGATAAGGGGACAGATACGCAGTATTTT.

This chain joins TRBV14 and TRBJ2-3, with D perhaps matching TRBD2 (6 bases). CDR1 is SGHDN, CDR2 FVKESK, per germline. Trimming removed 1 base from V and 3 bases from J, with 20 bases in between. The length of the CDR3 is 18 residues. The CDR3 region is CASSQGGRLGGGTDTQYF. The CDR3 DNA reads as TGTGCCAGCAGCCAAGGGGGCCGACTGGGAGGCGGGACAGATACGCAGTATTTT.

The chain links TRBV5-1 to TRBJ2-5; D gene uncertain. The length of the CDR3 is 14 residues. V was pared by 3 bases and J by 4 bases, with 13 bases between. CDR1 is SGHRS, CDR2 YFSETQ, per germline. The chain's CDR3 is CASSSLLRRETQYF. Written as DNA, the CDR3 is TGCGCCAGCAGCTCCTTATTGCGTCGAGAGACCCAGTACTTC.

The chain has TRBV2 and TRBJ2-7, with D perhaps matching TRBD1 (6 bases). V lost 10 bases and J 6 bases, leaving 22 bases between the germline ends. Germline loops: CDR1 SNHLY, CDR2 FYNNEI. The CDR3 has 14 amino acids. This chain's CDR3 is CATDPGTPVLEQYF. CDR3 in DNA: TGTGCCACCGATCCCGGGACACCGGTCCTCGAGCAGTACTTC.

This rearrangement joins TRBV7-2 to TRBJ1-3; D possibly corresponds to TRBD1 (5 bases). The V end was cut by 4 bases, the J end by 4 bases, with 20 bases between. CDR3 size: 17 residues. Germline assignment: CDR1 SGHTA and CDR2 FQGNSA. The CDR3 sequence: CASSSGPPGQGGNTIYF. As DNA, the CDR3 is TGTGCCAGCAGCTCTGGTCCCCCGGGCCAGGGAGGAAACACCATATATTTT.

V usage is TRBV27 and J usage is TRBJ2-3; perhaps TRBD2 as D (5 bases). CDR1 MNHEY and CDR2 SMNVEV come from the germline V gene (reference sequence). The V end was cut by 2 bases, the J end by 0 bases, with 9 bases between. CDR3 length equals 15 residues. The CDR3 here is CASSLGLASTDTQYF. In DNA form, the CDR3 reads TGTGCCAGCAGTTTAGGACTGGCAAGCACAGATACGCAGTATTTT.

J is TRBJ1-2 and V is TRBV5-4; 9 bases align to TRBD1. The germline CDR1 and CDR2 sequences are SGHNT and YYREEE (reference sequence). J gave up 4 bases and V 3 bases, and 7 bases lay outside the gene matches. CDR3 size: 15 residues. CDR3 coding DNA: TGTGCCAGCAGCTCAAGACAGGGGGTCCTCTATGGCTACACCTTC. Amino acid sequence: CASSSRQGVLYGYTF.

Only one count was recorded for this clone. The genes are TRBV4-3 and TRBJ2-5, with 14 bases fitting TRBD2. Trimming at V came to 0 bases and at J to 5 bases, leaving 8 bases not matched to a gene. This CDR3 region has 18 residues. The germline V gene has CDR1 LGHNA and CDR2 YSLEER. CDR3 region: CASSQEGGLAGVSETQYF. DNA for the CDR3: TGCGCCAGCAGCCAAGAAGGGGGACTAGCGGGAGTAAGCGAGACCCAGTACTTC.

The rearrangement links TRBV5-1 to TRBJ2-2; 8 bases fit TRBD1. Germline trimming cut 4 bases from V and 3 bases from J; bases unmatched to any gene: 8. This CDR3 region has 16 residues. Germline V gives CDR1 SGHRS, CDR2 YFSETQ. In DNA form, the CDR3 reads TGCGCCAGCAGCCCCGGGGCAGGGGGCTACACCGGGGAGCTGTTTTTT. This encodes CASSPGAGGYTGELFF.

This chain uses TRBV10-3 with TRBJ1-5, with unresolved D. The CDR3 sequence is 16 residues long. Trimming removed 3 bases from V and 5 bases from J, with 17 bases in between. Germline V gene sequence: CDR1 ENHRY, CDR2 SYGVKD. CDR3 sequence (DNA): TGTGCCATCAGTGACGTTAGCGGTGGCGGGGATCAGCCCCAGCATTTT. This sequence encodes CAISDVSGGGDQPQHF.

This chain joins TRBV6-1 and TRBJ1-1; TRBD1 agrees at 7 bases. CDR1 and CDR2 (germline): MNHNS, SASEGT. This CDR3 has 14 amino acids. The V gene end was trimmed by 6 bases and the J gene end by 0 bases; junction bases not matched to a gene: 4. The CDR3 region has the DNA TGTGCCAGCAGCGGGACAGCCATGAACACTGAAGCTTTCTTT. Its translation is CASSGTAMNTEAFF.

The genes are TRBV15 and TRBJ1-1; D is perhaps TRBD1 (5 bases). V was cut by 5 bases and J by 0 bases, with 13 bases left in between. Germline V gene lookup returns CDR1 LNHNV and CDR2 YYDKDF (reference sequence). The CDR3 sequence is 15 residues long. CDR3 loop: CATSGTGGLNTEAFF. CDR3 sequence (DNA): TGTGCCACCAGCGGGACCGGGGGGTTGAACACTGAAGCTTTCTTT.

The V and J genes are TRBV5-4 and TRBJ2-5; 7 nucleotides match TRBD1. The length of the CDR3 is 15 residues. With V trimmed by 1 base and J by 5 bases, 8 bases remained unmatched. Germline loops: CDR1 SGHNT, CDR2 YYREEE (reference sequence). The CDR3 nucleotides read TGTGCCAGCAGCTTGCGATGGACAGGTGGGGAGACCCAGTACTTC. Translating it yields CASSLRWTGGETQYF.

V gene TRBV21-1 combines with J gene TRBJ2-5; the table's D call TRBD1 went unverified against the DNA. TRBV21-1 is annotated as a pseudogene. The CDR3 is made up of 17 amino acids. CDR3 coding DNA: TGTGCCAGCACCGTTTTACAGGGACAGCCTTTCCAAGAGACCCAGTACTTC. Translating it yields CASTVLQGQPFQETQYF.